This T cell receptor beta chain derives from a study of shared clonotypes between healthy human individuals. For each subset, genomic DNA was distributed in equal portions over several immunoSEQ plates. The protocol was immunoSEQ multiplex PCR, while the TCRdb copy is restricted to in-frame clones and leaves out a portion. The sample includes some 2 million clones, 85% to 95% of them seen just once. This clone was seen a handful of times. Other DNA sequences of this sample code for an identical CDR3. Germline V gene lookup returns CDR1 SGHRS and CDR2 YFSETQ. Trimming took 0 bases from V and 2 from J; bases not matched to a gene: 3. This CDR3 has 15 amino acids.

This TCR was sampled from a man between 18 and 29 years old in good health. J is TRBJ2-3 and V is TRBV5-1; TRBD2 aligns across 7 bases. Sequences were obtained from naive CD4+ T cells sorted from blood. Subset: CD45RA+ positively selected. CDR3 residues: CASSLAGTNTDTQYF. CDR3 coding DNA: TGCGCCAGCAGCTTGGCCGGGACTAACACAGATACGCAGTATTTT.